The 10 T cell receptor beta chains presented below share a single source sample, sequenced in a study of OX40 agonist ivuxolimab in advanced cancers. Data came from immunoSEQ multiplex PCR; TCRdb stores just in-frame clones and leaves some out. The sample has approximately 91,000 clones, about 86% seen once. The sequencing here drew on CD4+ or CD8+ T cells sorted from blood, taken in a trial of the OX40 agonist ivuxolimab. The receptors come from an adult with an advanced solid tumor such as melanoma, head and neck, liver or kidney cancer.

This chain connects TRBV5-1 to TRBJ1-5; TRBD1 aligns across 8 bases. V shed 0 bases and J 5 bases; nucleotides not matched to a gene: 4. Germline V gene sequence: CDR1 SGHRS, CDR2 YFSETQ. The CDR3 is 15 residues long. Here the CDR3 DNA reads TGCGCCAGCAGCTTGGGGACAGGGATCTATCAGCCCCAGCATTTT. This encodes CASSLGTGIYQPQHF.

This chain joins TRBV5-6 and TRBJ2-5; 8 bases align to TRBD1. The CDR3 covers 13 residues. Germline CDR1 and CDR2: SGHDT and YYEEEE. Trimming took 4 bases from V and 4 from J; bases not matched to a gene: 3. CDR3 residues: CASSRQGTETQYF. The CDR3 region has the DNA TGTGCCAGCAGCCGACAGGGGACAGAGACCCAGTACTTC.

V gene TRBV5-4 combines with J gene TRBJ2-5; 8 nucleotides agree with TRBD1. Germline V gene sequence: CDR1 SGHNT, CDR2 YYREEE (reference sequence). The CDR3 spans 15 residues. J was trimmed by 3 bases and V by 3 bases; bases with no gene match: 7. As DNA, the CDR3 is TGTGCCAGCAGCTCCGGACAGGGAGGTAAAGAGACCCAGTACTTC. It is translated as CASSSGQGGKETQYF.

CDR3 DNA: TGTGCCAGCAGGGGTGTGAAAGGGGGGGCTAATACGCAGTATTTT. Residues: CASRGVKGGANTQYF. The rearrangement uses TRBV11-2 and TRBJ2-3, with D possibly being TRBD2 (7 bases). The CDR3 loop spans 15 amino acids. The germline V gene has CDR1 SGHAT and CDR2 FQNNGV. Trimming stripped 6 bases from V and 7 bases from J, with 20 bases between.

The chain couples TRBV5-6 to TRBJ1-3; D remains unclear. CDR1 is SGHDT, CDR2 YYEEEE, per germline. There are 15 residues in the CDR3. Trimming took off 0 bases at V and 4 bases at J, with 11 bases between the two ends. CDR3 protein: CASSLGQYHGNTIYF. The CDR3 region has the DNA TGTGCCAGCAGCTTGGGTCAGTATCACGGAAACACCATATATTTT.

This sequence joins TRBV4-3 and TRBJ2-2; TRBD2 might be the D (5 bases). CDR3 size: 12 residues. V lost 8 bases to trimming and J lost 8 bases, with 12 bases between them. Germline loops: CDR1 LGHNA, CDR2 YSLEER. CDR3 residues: CASRGLTGELFF. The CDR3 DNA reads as TGCGCCAGCCGAGGGTTGACGGGGGAGCTGTTTTTT.

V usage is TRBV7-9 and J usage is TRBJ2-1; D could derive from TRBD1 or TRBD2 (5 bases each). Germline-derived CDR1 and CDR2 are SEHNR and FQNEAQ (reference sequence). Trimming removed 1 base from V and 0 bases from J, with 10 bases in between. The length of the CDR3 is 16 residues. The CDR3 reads CASSLGAGSSYNEQFF. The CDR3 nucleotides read TGTGCCAGCAGCTTAGGCGCAGGGAGCTCCTACAATGAGCAGTTCTTC.

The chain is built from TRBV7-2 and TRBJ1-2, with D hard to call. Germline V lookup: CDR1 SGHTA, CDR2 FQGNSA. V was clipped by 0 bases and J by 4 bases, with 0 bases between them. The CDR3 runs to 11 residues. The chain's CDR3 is CASSLAYGYTF. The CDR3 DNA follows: TGTGCCAGCAGCTTAGCCTATGGCTACACCTTC.

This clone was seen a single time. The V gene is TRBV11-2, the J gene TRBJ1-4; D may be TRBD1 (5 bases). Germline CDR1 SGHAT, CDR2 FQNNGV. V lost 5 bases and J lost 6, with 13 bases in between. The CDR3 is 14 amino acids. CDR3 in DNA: TGTGCCAGCAGCGCGGGGCCGGCGGATGAAAAACTGTTTTTT. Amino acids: CASSAGPADEKLFF.

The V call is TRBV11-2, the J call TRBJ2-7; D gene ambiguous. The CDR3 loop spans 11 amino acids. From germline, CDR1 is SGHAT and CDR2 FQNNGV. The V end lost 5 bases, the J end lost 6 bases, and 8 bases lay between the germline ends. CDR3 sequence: CASSDMAEQYF. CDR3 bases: TGTGCCAGCAGCGACATGGCCGAGCAGTACTTC. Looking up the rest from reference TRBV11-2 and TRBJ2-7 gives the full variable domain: EAGVAQSPRYKIIEKRQSVAFWCNPISGHATLYWYQQILGQGPKLLIQFQNNGVVDDSQLPKDRFSAERLKGVDSTLKIQPAKLEDSAVYLCASSDMAEQYFGPGTRLTVT.